This entry lists 22 T cell receptor beta chains sequenced from one sample in a study of shared clonotypes between healthy human individuals. This table comes from immunoSEQ multiplex PCR, and its TCRdb copy is limited to in-frame clones, with some not included. The table includes around 1.1 million clones, 70% to 80% detected once. Material for sequencing was memory CD4+ T cells from PBMCs. As to subset: CD45RA-negative fraction. These receptor sequences come from a man between 18 and 29 years old in good health. Some clones in this sample may be carry-over from other donors' samples.

The J gene is TRBJ2-2, the V gene TRBV30, with D unclear. The V gene's germline CDR1 is GTSNPN and CDR2 SVGIG (reference sequence). The CDR3 totals 12 residues. V was pared by 3 bases and J by 7 bases, with 9 bases between. The DNA of the CDR3 is TGTGCCTGGAGGTGGGCCTTCGGGGAGCTGTTTTTT. Its translation is CAWRWAFGELFF. Filled out from reference TRBV30 and TRBJ2-2, the complete variable domain reads SQTIHQWPATLVQPVGSPLSLECTVEGTSNPNLYWYRQAAGRGLQLLFYSVGIGQISSEVPQNLSASRPQDRQFILSSKKLLLSDSGFYLCAWRWAFGELFFGEGSRLTVL.

The rearrangement links TRBV10-2 to TRBJ2-3; 7 bases are a match to TRBD2. The V gene end was trimmed by 7 bases and the J gene end by 0 bases; junction bases not matched to a gene: 10. This CDR3 comprises 16 residues. Germline-derived CDR1 and CDR2 are WSHSY and SAAADI. The CDR3 DNA reads TGCGCCAGCAAAATGGGCGGGAGAGGAAGCACAGATACGCAGTATTTT. Protein: CASKMGGRGSTDTQYF.

The genes are TRBV6-5 and TRBJ2-7; D is unresolved. The V gene lost 6 bases and the J gene lost 7 bases, with 10 bases spanning the gap. CDR1 is MNHEY and CDR2 is SVGAGI in the germline V gene. The CDR3 has 11 amino acids. The CDR3 bases are TGTGCCAGCAGGTCTCCTTGGGAGCAGTACTTC. It is translated as CASRSPWEQYF.

This clone has a handful of counts. The chain employs TRBV30 and TRBJ1-5, with D maybe TRBD1 (5 bases). The germline V and J ends were trimmed by 0 bases and 1 base, with 7 bases remaining between them. The CDR3 length is 14 residues. The germline CDR1 and CDR2 sequences are GTSNPN and SVGIG (reference sequence). The CDR3 sequence: CAWSVRQSNQPQHF. The CDR3 nucleotides are TGTGCCTGGAGTGTCAGACAGAGCAATCAGCCCCAGCATTTT. Drawing the rest from reference TRBV30 and TRBJ1-5, the complete variable domain is SQTIHQWPATLVQPVGSPLSLECTVEGTSNPNLYWYRQAAGRGLQLLFYSVGIGQISSEVPQNLSASRPQDRQFILSSKKLLLSDSGFYLCAWSVRQSNQPQHFGDGTRLSIL.

In its sample, this clone was seen a few times. The chain joins TRBV2 to TRBJ1-1; no firm D call. Germline V gene lookup returns CDR1 SNHLY and CDR2 FYNNEI. Trimming stripped 9 bases from V and 5 bases from J, with 13 bases between. This CDR3 is 12 amino acids long. The CDR3, as DNA: TGTGCCAGTACCCCCGACTCAACTGAAGCTTTCTTT. As protein: CASTPDSTEAFF.

This sequence joins TRBV7-3 and TRBJ1-2; D possibly corresponds to TRBD1 (6 bases). Germline V gives CDR1 SGHTA, CDR2 FQGTGA. Trimming removed 1 base at V and 4 bases at J, with 16 bases between. CDR3 length equals 16 residues. The CDR3 sequence: CASSLSGGGAGYGYTF. CDR3 nucleotides: TGTGCCAGCAGCTTAAGCGGGGGCGGGGCCGGCTATGGCTACACCTTC.

The chain carries TRBV4-1 and TRBJ2-5, with TRBD2 identical over 9 bases. The ends lost 0 bases at V and 5 bases at J; junction bases unmatched: 16. This CDR3 spans 19 amino acids. CDR1 and CDR2 (germline): MGHRA, YSYEKL. The CDR3 DNA is TGCGCCAGCAGCCAAGATCAATCGCGGGGGGGGCGTCCGTCCGAGACCCAGTACTTC. Translation gives CASSQDQSRGGRPSETQYF.

V and J are TRBV5-1 and TRBJ1-1, with 8 bases matching TRBD1. Per germline, CDR1 SGHRS and CDR2 YFSETQ. The CDR3 runs to 15 residues. With V trimmed by 3 bases and J by 2 bases, 6 bases remained unmatched. CDR3 protein: CASSYRTGPNTEAFF. The CDR3 DNA follows: TGCGCCAGCAGCTATCGGACAGGGCCTAACACTGAAGCTTTCTTT.

This clone showed up just a few times. The chain has TRBV5-6 and TRBJ1-2; weak D call: TRBD1 (5 bases). Deletions cut 4 bases from V and 3 bases from J, with 16 bases between. In germline, CDR1 is SGHDT, CDR2 YYEEEE. This CDR3 region has 15 residues. The DNA for the CDR3 is TGTGCCAGCAGCCCTTTCAGGGATTCAGACTATGGCTACACCTTC. Its translation: CASSPFRDSDYGYTF.

A remark on this clone: A much larger clone sits a single nucleotide away, making a read error possible. This CDR3 is also generated by other DNA sequences in the sample. The chain is built from TRBV30 and TRBJ2-7; D may match TRBD1 or TRBD2 (8 bases each). The CDR3 is 15 amino acids. Per germline, CDR1 GTSNPN and CDR2 SVGIG (reference sequence). The CDR3 sequence: CAWSRGQGLVEEQYF. Written as DNA, the CDR3 is TGTGCCTGGAGTCGAGGACAGGGACTAGTAGAGGAGCAGTACTTT.

CDR3 region: CASSSVAGSQPQHF. The CDR3 DNA follows: TGCGCCAGCAGCAGTGTCGCGGGGAGTCAGCCCCAGCATTTT. This sequence joins TRBV5-1 and TRBJ1-5; D is unclear. Germline V gene data show CDR1 as SGHRS and CDR2 as YFSETQ. The CDR3 contains 14 residues. Trimming shortened V by 4 bases and J by 6 bases, and 14 bases separated the two germline ends.

The chain joins TRBV19 to TRBJ2-7; D may be TRBD1 or TRBD2 (5 bases each). The CDR3 is 12 amino acids. The ends were cut back, 5 bases at V and 4 bases at J, with 9 bases in the middle. Per germline, CDR1 LNHDA and CDR2 SQIVND (reference sequence). The CDR3 region has the DNA TGTGCCAGTAGTTTGGGGGAATACGAGCAGTACTTC. This sequence encodes CASSLGEYEQYF.

The genes are TRBV4-3 and TRBJ2-1; 8 nucleotides line up with TRBD1. Germline-derived CDR1 and CDR2 are LGHNA and YSLEER. V shed 6 bases, J shed 6 bases, and the junction held 7 bases outside the gene matches. The CDR3 contains 14 residues. The CDR3 DNA follows: TGCGCCAGCAGTGAACAGGGGGACTCCAATGAGCAGTTCTTC. Protein: CASSEQGDSNEQFF.

This chain connects TRBV7-6 to TRBJ2-2; possibly TRBD1 or TRBD2 for D (5 bases each). The CDR3 spans 14 residues. Trimming left V 5 bases short and J 6 bases short, with 13 bases between. Germline V CDR1 and CDR2: SGHVS, FNYEAQ. CDR3 sequence: CASSPRDGPGELFF. The CDR3 region has the DNA TGTGCCAGCAGCCCGAGGGACGGTCCCGGGGAGCTGTTTTTT.

This clone was seen only once. The chain employs TRBV9 and TRBJ2-1; maybe TRBD1 (6 bases). The ends were cut back, 4 bases at V and 0 bases at J, with 17 bases in the middle. The CDR3 has 17 residues. The germline V gene has CDR1 SGDLS and CDR2 YYNGEE. In DNA form, the CDR3 reads TGTGCCAGCAGCCCGCCTTGGGGGCTAAGCTCCTACAATGAGCAGTTCTTC. Translating it yields CASSPPWGLSSYNEQFF.

V gene TRBV7-9 combines with J gene TRBJ2-7, with D perhaps TRBD2 (5 bases). Germline lookup yields CDR1 SEHNR and CDR2 FQNEAQ (reference sequence). The CDR3 has 17 amino acids. V lost 5 bases and J 3 bases, leaving 23 bases between the germline ends. The CDR3 coding sequence is TGTGCCAGCAGCCCTCTCCCCCATAGCGCTGGGAACTACGAGCAGTACTTC. This translates into CASSPLPHSAGNYEQYF.

This clone was seen more than once but under ten times. Other DNA sequences in this specimen translate into the identical CDR3. The rearrangement uses TRBV6-5 and TRBJ1-1; the D is unclear. The CDR3 loop spans 15 amino acids. Deletions cut 0 bases from V and 1 base from J, with 9 bases between. Germline lookup yields CDR1 MNHEY and CDR2 SVGAGI. CDR3 region: CASSYSRQQNTEAFF. The CDR3, as DNA: TGTGCCAGCAGTTACTCTAGGCAACAGAACACTGAAGCTTTCTTT.

The table lists this clone with a few counts. The sample holds other DNA sequences that translate to the same CDR3. J is TRBJ1-1 and V is TRBV2; 11 positions match TRBD1. This CDR3 region has 13 residues. The germline gives CDR1 SNHLY, CDR2 FYNNEI. V gave up 8 bases and J gave up 5 bases; unmatched junction bases: 4. The chain's CDR3 is CASGGTGGTEAFF. As DNA, the CDR3 is TGTGCCAGCGGAGGGACAGGGGGGACTGAAGCTTTCTTT.

This clone was recorded at least ten times. V gene TRBV27 combines with J gene TRBJ2-7, with unresolved D. The ends were cut back, 5 bases at V and 2 bases at J, with 16 bases in the middle. Germline lookup yields CDR1 MNHEY and CDR2 SMNVEV (reference sequence). CDR3 length: 15 residues. This chain's CDR3 is CASSPTKPKTYEQYF. The DNA of the CDR3 is TGTGCCAGCAGTCCGACCAAACCGAAAACCTACGAGCAGTACTTC.

The V and J genes are TRBV5-4 and TRBJ2-3, with 7 bases matching TRBD1. CDR3 length: 16 residues. The germline gives CDR1 SGHNT, CDR2 YYREEE (reference sequence). The trim removed 4 bases at V and 0 bases at J, leaving 8 bases unmatched. The CDR3 loop reads CASSTPTGSSTDTQYF. In DNA form, the CDR3 reads TGTGCCAGCAGCACCCCGACAGGGTCAAGCACAGATACGCAGTATTTT. Using reference TRBV5-4 and TRBJ2-3 for the parts outside the CDR3, the full variable domain is ETGVTQSPTHLIKTRGQQVTLRCSSQSGHNTVSWYQQALGQGPQFIFQYYREEENGRGNFPPRFSGLQFPNYSSELNVNALELDDSALYLCASSTPTGSSTDTQYFGPGTRLTVL.

This clone is a singleton in its sample. The chain couples TRBV7-3 to TRBJ1-1, with D hard to call. V lost 3 bases to trimming and J lost 2 bases, with 7 bases between them. Germline values: CDR1 SGHTA, CDR2 FQGTGA. The CDR3 is 13 residues long. CDR3 protein: CASSFNTNTEAFF. DNA of the CDR3: TGTGCCAGCAGCTTTAATACAAACACTGAAGCTTTCTTT.

This clone has more than one count but fewer than ten. The J gene is TRBJ1-6, the V gene TRBV2; D gene ambiguous. Trimming shortened V by 6 bases and J by 7 bases, and 10 bases separated the two germline ends. Germline loops: CDR1 SNHLY, CDR2 FYNNEI. CDR3 size: 13 residues. The CDR3: CASSPMGNSPLHF. CDR3 sequence (DNA): TGTGCCAGCAGCCCTATGGGGAATTCACCCCTCCACTTT. Based on the CDR3 plus reference TRBV2 and TRBJ1-6, the full variable domain is EPEVTQTPSHQVTQMGQEVILRCVPISNHLYFYWYRQILGQKVEFLVSFYNNEISEKSEIFDDQFSVERPDGSNFTLKIRSTKLEDSAMYFCASSPMGNSPLHFGNGTRLTVT.